These 29 T cell receptor beta chains were sequenced from one sample in a study of blood T cell repertoires in COVID-19. Clones were read by immunoSEQ multiplex PCR, and TCRdb kept only the in-frame ones, dropping some. The sample has 150,000 to 200,000 clones; over 70% are singletons. Specimen: peripheral blood. The receptor set was obtained from a man between 65 and 85 years old with acute or convalescent COVID-19.

The V gene is TRBV6-1, the J gene TRBJ1-1; D is possibly TRBD1 (6 bases). Germline loops: CDR1 MNHNS, CDR2 SASEGT. The CDR3 is 17 residues long. Trimming removed 2 bases at V and 1 base at J, with 17 bases between. The CDR3 region has the DNA TGTGCCAGCAGTGAATGGGGGGGCGGCAAGGAGAACACTGAAGCTTTCTTT. Its protein is CASSEWGGGKENTEAFF.

The V gene is TRBV28, the J gene TRBJ1-4; no clear D gene. This CDR3 has 17 amino acids. CDR1 is MDHEN and CDR2 is SYDVKM in the germline V gene. Between the trimmed V and J ends, which lost 1 base and 7 bases, there was a span of 19 bases. DNA for the CDR3: TGTGCCAGCAGTTTATCGATAACCCCCGAGGGAGGTGAAAAACTGTTTTTT. Translated: CASSLSITPEGGEKLFF.

This clone came up once. The chain combines TRBV3-1 (or the pseudogene TRBV3-2) with TRBJ1-1; no firm D call. V shed 6 bases and J shed 1 base, with 9 bases lying between them. The CDR3 totals 13 residues. Germline values: CDR1 LGHDT, CDR2 YNNKEL (reference sequence). CDR3 sequence: CASSERGNTEAFF. DNA of the CDR3: TGTGCCAGCAGTGAACGGGGGAACACTGAAGCTTTCTTT.

This rearrangement joins TRBV6-6 to TRBJ2-1, with D unresolved. The CDR3 runs 13 residues. Trimming took off 4 bases at V and 6 bases at J, with 10 bases between the two ends. CDR1 is MNHNY, CDR2 SVGAGI, per germline (reference sequence). CDR3 DNA: TGTGCCAGCAGTTCGCTAGGAACCAATGAGCAGTTCTTC. Amino acids: CASSSLGTNEQFF.

The V and J genes are TRBV2 and TRBJ1-1; D not resolved. Trimming took off 5 bases at V and 0 bases at J, with 16 bases between the two ends. Germline V gene sequence: CDR1 SNHLY, CDR2 FYNNEI. This CDR3 comprises 16 residues. Here the CDR3 DNA reads TGTGCCAGCAGTCCCCTCTCGCGGGGATTGAACACTGAAGCTTTCTTT. It encodes CASSPLSRGLNTEAFF.

This sequence joins TRBV10-2 and TRBJ1-4; 12 positions agree with TRBD1. Germline V gene lookup returns CDR1 WSHSY and CDR2 SAAADI. The trim removed 2 bases at V and 7 bases at J, leaving 8 bases unmatched. The CDR3 consists of 17 residues. The CDR3 region has the DNA TGCGCCAGCAGTGAGAGGGGACAGGGGGCTGGTAGTGAAAAACTGTTTTTT. Residues: CASSERGQGAGSEKLFF.

The chain is built from TRBV6-6 and TRBJ2-1; D is uncertain. From germline, CDR1 is MNHNY and CDR2 SVGAGI (reference sequence). The CDR3 sequence is 14 residues long. Trimming left V 6 bases short and J 4 bases short, with 13 bases between. DNA for the CDR3: TGTGCCAGCAGCAACTCTGACTCGTACAATGAGCAGTTCTTC. Encoded protein: CASSNSDSYNEQFF.

The chain carries TRBV29-1 and TRBJ2-5, with 8 nucleotides matching TRBD1. Germline V gene data show CDR1 as SQVTM and CDR2 as ANQGSEA. V was pared by 7 bases and J by 7 bases, with 17 bases of the junction left unmatched. The CDR3 has 15 residues. The CDR3 nucleotides read TGCAGCGGGAAATACGGGACAGGACCACAGGCGACCCAGTACTTC. It specifies CSGKYGTGPQATQYF.

The chain joins TRBV4-3 to TRBJ2-1; 8 bases agree with TRBD2. V shed 0 bases and J 2 bases; nucleotides not matched to a gene: 3. The CDR3 runs to 16 residues. Per germline, CDR1 LGHNA and CDR2 YSLEER. The CDR3, as DNA: TGCGCCAGCAGCCAAGATCGGGGGGGTACCTACAATGAGCAGTTCTTC. It yields the protein CASSQDRGGTYNEQFF.

This clone was seen a few times. The chain recombines TRBV6-6 with TRBJ2-3, with D unclear. Germline V CDR1 and CDR2: MNHNY, SVGAGI (reference sequence). The CDR3 extends over 11 amino acids. The germline V and J ends were trimmed by 4 bases and 4 bases, with 3 bases remaining between them. This chain's CDR3 is CASSSSDTQYF. CDR3 bases: TGTGCCAGCAGTTCGTCAGATACGCAGTATTTT.

The chain carries TRBV18 and TRBJ1-3; the match to TRBD1 covers 8 bases. This CDR3 contains 18 residues. J lost 1 base, V lost 1 base, and 9 bases had no gene match. The germline CDR1 and CDR2 sequences are KGHSH and LQKENI. The CDR3 bases are TGTGCCAGCTCACCACGGTCTTCAGGGGGCTTTTCTGGAAACACCATATATTTT. This codes for CASSPRSSGGFSGNTIYF.

The J gene is TRBJ1-5, the V gene TRBV5-4; the D is unclear. Trimming shortened V by 2 bases and J by 3 bases, and 9 bases separated the two germline ends. There are 14 residues in the CDR3. CDR1 and CDR2 from the germline V gene are SGHNT and YYREEE (reference sequence). In nucleotides, the CDR3 is TGTGCCAGCAGCTTACCGGGTTCCAATCAGCCCCAGCATTTT. Amino acids: CASSLPGSNQPQHF.

In this sample, this clone turned up a few times. The chain recombines TRBV27 with TRBJ1-2; D uncertain. Germline assignment: CDR1 MNHEY and CDR2 SMNVEV (reference sequence). V gave up 6 bases and J gave up 2 bases, with 10 bases separating them. The CDR3 is 13 residues long. This chain's CDR3 is CASRFRENYGYTF. Here the CDR3 DNA reads TGTGCCAGCAGATTCCGGGAGAACTATGGCTACACCTTC.

The count of this clone is one. The rearrangement uses TRBV4-1 and TRBJ1-5; 7 nucleotides align to TRBD1. V was clipped by 0 bases and J by 6 bases; unmatched bases: 8. There are 16 residues in the CDR3. Germline V lookup: CDR1 MGHRA, CDR2 YSYEKL. CDR3 loop: CASSQDDRVGRQPQHF. The CDR3 region has the DNA TGCGCCAGCAGCCAAGATGACAGGGTGGGCCGTCAGCCCCAGCATTTT.

The chain links TRBV24-1 to TRBJ1-2, with D unresolved. V lost 3 bases to trimming and J lost 6 bases, with 7 bases between them. CDR1 KGHDR and CDR2 SFDVKD come from the germline V gene. This CDR3 is built from 12 residues. CDR3 sequence reads: CATSDREDGYTF. CDR3 DNA: TGTGCCACCAGTGATAGAGAGGATGGCTACACCTTC.

The chain uses TRBV5-1 and TRBJ2-7; 7 nucleotides line up with TRBD1. V gave up 2 bases and J gave up 0 bases; unmatched junction bases: 5. Germline CDR1 is SGHRS and CDR2 is YFSETQ. The CDR3 has 15 amino acids. The chain's CDR3 is CASSFLGQNSYEQYF. Here the CDR3 DNA reads TGCGCCAGCAGCTTTTTGGGACAGAACTCCTACGAGCAGTACTTC.

This sequence joins TRBV3-1 (or the pseudogene TRBV3-2) and TRBJ1-1, with D perhaps matching TRBD1 (5 bases). The CDR3 runs to 15 residues. CDR1 is LGHDT, CDR2 YNNKEL, per germline (reference sequence). Trimming took off 5 bases at V and 1 base at J, with 14 bases between the two ends. DNA for the CDR3: TGTGCCAGCAGCTACCTGGGAGGGGCGAACACTGAAGCTTTCTTT. It codes for CASSYLGGANTEAFF.

This chain links TRBV7-2 with TRBJ2-7, with D hard to call. This CDR3 is 14 amino acids long. Trimming shortened V by 1 base and J by 3 bases, and 10 bases separated the two germline ends. Germline V CDR1 and CDR2: SGHTA, FQGNSA. The CDR3 loop is CASSLVQEVYEQYF. CDR3 in DNA: TGTGCCAGCAGCTTAGTACAAGAGGTCTACGAGCAGTACTTC.

This chain joins TRBV27 and TRBJ1-2; D perhaps matches TRBD1 (5 bases). Germline-derived CDR1 and CDR2 are MNHEY and SMNVEV (reference sequence). V lost 6 bases to trimming and J lost 5 bases, with 19 bases between them. This CDR3 has 15 residues. The chain's CDR3 is CASSQKAGRRYGYTF. In DNA form, the CDR3 reads TGTGCCAGCAGCCAAAAAGCAGGGAGGCGTTATGGCTACACCTTC.

To note about this clone: Other nucleotide sequences from this sample produce the same CDR3. The gene calls are TRBV27 and TRBJ1-2; 8 bases fit TRBD1. Germline V CDR1 and CDR2: MNHEY, SMNVEV (reference sequence). The J segment lost 3 bases and the V segment lost 6 bases, leaving 3 bases of the junction unmatched. The CDR3 has 13 amino acids. The CDR3 DNA reads TGTGCCAGCAGACCGACAGGGGACTATGGCTACACCTTC. Its protein is CASRPTGDYGYTF.

In its sample, this clone was seen once. The genes are TRBV6-5 and TRBJ2-6; D call uncertain. Germline values: CDR1 MNHEY, CDR2 SVGAGI. Deletions cut 2 bases from V and 0 bases from J, with 8 bases between. CDR3 length: 16 residues. CDR3 DNA sequence: TGTGCCAGCAGTTACGGCAGTCTCTCTGGGGCCAACGTCCTGACTTTC. Protein: CASSYGSLSGANVLTF.

In the case of this clone: The sample holds other DNA sequences that translate to the same CDR3. The J gene is TRBJ1-1, the V gene TRBV27; unclear D gene. With 3 bases removed from V and 0 bases from J, the gap between germline ends came to 8 bases. The CDR3 runs to 14 residues. Per germline, CDR1 MNHEY and CDR2 SMNVEV (reference sequence). Here the CDR3 DNA reads TGTGCCAGCAGTTTGAGCGGATTGAACACTGAAGCTTTCTTT. This sequence encodes CASSLSGLNTEAFF.

This clone was seen just once. CDR3 sequence (DNA): TGTGCCACCAGCAGAGGCCCGGGGACAGGCTTGAGCTCCTATAATTCACCCCTCCACTTT. This sequence encodes CATSRGPGTGLSSYNSPLHF. The rearrangement joins TRBV15 to TRBJ1-6, with 8 bases matching TRBD1. After removal of 1 base from V and 0 bases from J, the junction contained 11 bases not matched to a gene. Germline CDR1 and CDR2: LNHNV and YYDKDF (reference sequence). This CDR3 comprises 20 residues.

The chain combines TRBV6-5 with TRBJ2-1; 9 bases match TRBD1. J gave up 7 bases and V 8 bases, and 9 bases lay outside the gene matches. CDR3 length: 14 amino acids. The germline V gene encodes CDR1 MNHEY and CDR2 SVGAGI. The CDR3, as DNA: TGTGCCAGCGGCGAGGACAGGGGAGGGAATGAGCAGTTCTTC. Translation: CASGEDRGGNEQFF.

The gene calls are TRBV7-7 and TRBJ2-3; maybe TRBD1 (6 bases). The CDR3 has 14 residues. The V gene's germline CDR1 is SSHAT and CDR2 FNYEAQ (reference sequence). V was pared by 5 bases and J by 5 bases, with 14 bases between. CDR3 bases: TGTGCCAGCAGCCTGCAGGGGATTTTAGATACGCAGTATTTT. Its translation is CASSLQGILDTQYF.

There are a few counts of this clone. This rearrangement joins TRBV4-3 to TRBJ1-1, with 9 bases lining up with TRBD1. V trimming: 3 bases; J trimming: 8 bases; junction bases outside the gene matches: 7. This CDR3 comprises 14 residues. The V gene's germline CDR1 is LGHNA and CDR2 YSLEER. The CDR3, as DNA: TGCGCCAGCAGCCATGGGACAGGGTTGGGAGAAGCTTTCTTT. This encodes CASSHGTGLGEAFF.

The chain employs TRBV2 and TRBJ1-5, with D maybe TRBD1 (5 bases). Trimming took 7 bases from V and 2 from J, leaving 18 bases between them. The CDR3 consists of 16 residues. Per germline, CDR1 SNHLY and CDR2 FYNNEI. The CDR3 nucleotides are TGTGCCAGCACCCTGGCGGGGCGGGCGGGCAATCAGCCCCAGCATTTT. Translating it yields CASTLAGRAGNQPQHF.

This clone showed up just once. This chain uses TRBV19 with TRBJ2-5; 8 positions agree with TRBD2. The CDR3 is 15 amino acids. The V gene end was trimmed by 7 bases and the J gene end by 5 bases; junction bases not matched to a gene: 12. Germline V gene data show CDR1 as LNHDA and CDR2 as SQIVND (reference sequence). The CDR3 DNA follows: TGTGCCAGTACCTCCATCGGGGGGGCAAGGGAGACCCAGTACTTC. It codes for CASTSIGGARETQYF.

V and J are TRBV6-6 and TRBJ2-5, with TRBD2 identical over 7 bases. Germline CDR1 is MNHNY and CDR2 is SVGAGI (reference sequence). With V trimmed by 5 bases and J by 5 bases, 8 bases remained unmatched. This CDR3 is 14 amino acids long. This chain's CDR3 is CASSGFGGDETQYF. DNA of the CDR3: TGTGCCAGCAGTGGATTTGGGGGGGACGAGACCCAGTACTTC.